The TCR beta chain described here comes from a study of shared clonotypes between healthy human individuals. Study-wide findings and caveats: Estimated clonotype richness was generally higher in naive than memory subsets.

The repertoire was sequenced with immunoSEQ multiplex PCR; TCRdb's copy has only in-frame clones and lacks some. Of hundreds of thousands of clones listed, around 67% are singletons. After removal of 5 bases from V and 2 bases from J, the junction contained 4 bases not matched to a gene. This CDR3 region has 14 residues. CDR1 is SGHAT and CDR2 is FQNNGV in the germline V gene. This clone was observed at least ten times. What it recognizes is unknown. The chain uses TRBV11-2 and TRBJ2-5, with 8 bases identical to TRBD1. The sample comprised memory CD4+ T cells sorted from blood. The subset denotes: CD45RA-negative fraction. The sequence was obtained from a woman between 25 and 40 years old in good health. DNA of the CDR3: TGTGCCAGCAGCCTCAACAGGGGGCAAGAGACCCAGTACTTC. It is translated as CASSLNRGQETQYF. Based on the CDR3 plus reference TRBV11-2 and TRBJ2-5, the full variable domain is EAGVAQSPRYKIIEKRQSVAFWCNPISGHATLYWYQQILGQGPKLLIQFQNNGVVDDSQLPKDRFSAERLKGVDSTLKIQPAKLEDSAVYLCASSLNRGQETQYFGPGTRLLVL.